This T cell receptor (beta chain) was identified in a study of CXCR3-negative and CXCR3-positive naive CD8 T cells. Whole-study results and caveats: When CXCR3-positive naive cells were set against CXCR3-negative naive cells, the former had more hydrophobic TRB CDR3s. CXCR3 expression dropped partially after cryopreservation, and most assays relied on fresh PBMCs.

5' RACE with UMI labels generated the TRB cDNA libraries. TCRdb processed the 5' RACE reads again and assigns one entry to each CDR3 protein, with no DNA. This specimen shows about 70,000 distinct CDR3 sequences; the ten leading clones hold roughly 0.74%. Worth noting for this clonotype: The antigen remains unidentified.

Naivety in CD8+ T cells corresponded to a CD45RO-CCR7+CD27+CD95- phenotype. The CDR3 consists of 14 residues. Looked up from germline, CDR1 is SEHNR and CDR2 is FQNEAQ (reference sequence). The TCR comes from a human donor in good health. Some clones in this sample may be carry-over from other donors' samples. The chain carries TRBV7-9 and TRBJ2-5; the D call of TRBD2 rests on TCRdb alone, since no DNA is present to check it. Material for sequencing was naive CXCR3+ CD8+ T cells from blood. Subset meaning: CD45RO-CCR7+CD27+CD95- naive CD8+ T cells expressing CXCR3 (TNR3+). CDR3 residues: CASSFYEGGETQYF.